The present entry profiles one T cell receptor beta chain with its context. Its target is not known. The data originate from a study of shared clonotypes between healthy human individuals. Findings and limits, study-wide: Researchers found naive subsets generally carried larger estimated richness than memory subsets. Clonotypes shared by all four sorted-subset donors had higher generation probabilities than non-shared clonotypes.

This CDR3 spans 16 amino acids. With 0 bases removed from V and 5 bases from J, the gap between germline ends came to 14 bases. Germline V gives CDR1 SGHTA, CDR2 FQGNSA. TCRdb's table, derived via immunoSEQ multiplex PCR, lists solely in-frame clones and lacks some. The data contain over a million clones, approximately 70% of them singletons. The clonotype was recovered from a young man in good health. Sequencing used memory CD4+ T cells sorted from blood. The subset: CD45RA-negative fraction. The genes are TRBV7-2 and TRBJ2-1; tentative D call: TRBD2 (6 bases). The CDR3 loop reads CASSLARAGLDNEQFF. The CDR3 DNA is TGTGCCAGCAGCTTAGCAAGGGCGGGGCTGGACAATGAGCAGTTCTTC.